The 25 T cell receptor beta chains below were found in one sample sequenced in a study of T cell responses to AZD1222 COVID-19 vaccine. Data came from immunoSEQ multiplex PCR; TCRdb stores just in-frame clones and leaves some out. The sample holds around 100,000 clones, roughly 88% seen once. The sample consisted of peripheral blood, taken on day 0 of AZD1222 vaccination. The receptors stem from an adult in good health.

This clone was counted a few times. J is TRBJ1-5 and V is TRBV6-1; the match to TRBD1 covers 8 bases. The CDR3 is 14 amino acids. Per the germline V gene, CDR1 is MNHNS and CDR2 is SASEGT. Unmatched junction bases numbered 8, after V lost 6 bases and J lost 7 bases. The CDR3 bases are TGTGCCAGCAGCTTTACAGGGGGTAGGCAGCCCCAGCATTTT. It yields the protein CASSFTGGRQPQHF.

The chain has TRBV7-2 and TRBJ2-3, with TRBD2 matching 12 bases. V dropped 3 bases and J dropped 9; count of bases not matched to a gene: 4. Germline V gene lookup returns CDR1 SGHTA and CDR2 FQGNSA. This CDR3 has 14 residues. CDR3 residues: CASSLTSGSETQYF. The CDR3 DNA sequence: TGTGCCAGCAGCTTGACTAGCGGGAGCGAGACGCAGTATTTT.

The V gene is TRBV5-4, the J gene TRBJ2-5; TRBD2 matches at 7 bases. V shed 3 bases, J shed 4 bases, and the junction held 6 bases outside the gene matches. The CDR3 sequence is 14 residues long. Germline V CDR1 and CDR2: SGHNT, YYREEE (reference sequence). The DNA of the CDR3 is TGTGCCAGCAGCTCGGCGGGGAGGGGAGAGACCCAGTACTTC. Translation gives CASSSAGRGETQYF.

The V and J genes are TRBV3-1 (or the pseudogene TRBV3-2) and TRBJ2-7, with 8 bases lining up with TRBD1. Germline CDR1 and CDR2: LGHDT and YNNKEL (reference sequence). V gave up 3 bases and J gave up 6 bases; unmatched junction bases: 10. The CDR3 sequence is 15 residues long. DNA for the CDR3: TGTGCCAGCAGCCACGGACAGGGAAGTGTCGGCGAGCAGTACTTC. Translation: CASSHGQGSVGEQYF.

The chain carries TRBV7-2 and TRBJ1-2, with D maybe TRBD1 (5 bases). CDR1 and CDR2 from the germline V gene are SGHTA and FQGNSA. Between the trimmed V and J ends, which lost 1 base and 0 bases, there was a span of 12 bases. This CDR3 contains 16 residues. The CDR3 region has the DNA TGTGCCAGCAGCTTAGGGAGGGACCGAACTAACTATGGCTACACCTTC. Translation: CASSLGRDRTNYGYTF.

V gene TRBV7-2 combines with J gene TRBJ2-2; D may be TRBD1 (6 bases). The germline V and J ends were trimmed by 6 bases and 3 bases, with 11 bases remaining between them. Germline lookup yields CDR1 SGHTA and CDR2 FQGNSA. CDR3 size: 14 residues. The CDR3 DNA reads TGTGCCAGCAGTTCTCGGACAGACACCGGGGAGCTGTTTTTT. The encoded protein is CASSSRTDTGELFF.

The chain links TRBV11-2 to TRBJ2-5; D may be TRBD2 (6 bases). The CDR3 extends over 15 amino acids. Trimming cost V 0 bases and J 2 bases, with 10 bases left between them. Germline V CDR1 and CDR2: SGHAT, FQNNGV. CDR3 protein: CASSLDWGVQETQYF. In nucleotides, the CDR3 is TGTGCCAGCAGCTTAGATTGGGGGGTGCAAGAGACCCAGTACTTC. The complete variable domain, with remaining parts taken from reference TRBV11-2 and TRBJ2-5, reads EAGVAQSPRYKIIEKRQSVAFWCNPISGHATLYWYQQILGQGPKLLIQFQNNGVVDDSQLPKDRFSAERLKGVDSTLKIQPAKLEDSAVYLCASSLDWGVQETQYFGPGTRLLVL.

The V and J genes are TRBV6-4 and TRBJ2-1; 8 positions match TRBD2. The CDR3 loop spans 15 amino acids. Looked up from germline, CDR1 is MRHNA and CDR2 is SNTAGT. J was trimmed by 4 bases and V by 6 bases; bases with no gene match: 8. CDR3 nucleotides: TGTGCCAGCAGCAGAACTAGCGGCCTTTACAATGAGCAGTTCTTC. Encoded protein: CASSRTSGLYNEQFF.

Concerning this clone: Additional DNA sequences in this sample encode the identical CDR3. The rearrangement links TRBV7-9 to TRBJ1-5, with D tentatively TRBD1 (5 bases). From germline, CDR1 is SEHNR and CDR2 FQNEAQ (reference sequence). V was cut by 1 base and J by 7 bases, with 5 bases left in between. This CDR3 contains 12 residues. The DNA of the CDR3 is TGTGCCAGCAGCTTAGGGGGCCAGCCCCAGCATTTT. Amino acids: CASSLGGQPQHF. Complete variable domain (other parts from reference TRBV7-9 and TRBJ1-5): DTGVSQNPRHKITKRGQNVTFRCDPISEHNRLYWYRQTLGQGPEFLTYFQNEAQLEKSRLLSDRFSAERPKGSFSTLEIQRTEQGDSAMYLCASSLGGQPQHFGDGTRLSIL.

This chain's CDR3 is CASSPTSPYEQYF. CDR3 in DNA: TGTGCCAGCAGCCCGACTAGTCCCTACGAGCAGTACTTC. The chain combines TRBV7-2 with TRBJ2-7; D perhaps matches TRBD2 (6 bases). This CDR3 comprises 13 residues. Germline lookup yields CDR1 SGHTA and CDR2 FQGNSA. The germline V and J ends were trimmed by 5 bases and 2 bases, with 10 bases remaining between them.

This chain joins TRBV18 and TRBJ2-1; the D gene could be TRBD1 or TRBD2 (5 bases each). Between the trimmed V and J ends, which lost 4 bases and 0 bases, there was a span of 10 bases. The CDR3 totals 15 residues. Per germline, CDR1 KGHSH and CDR2 LQKENI. For the CDR3, the DNA is TGTGCCAGCTCACGGGACCATAGCTCCTACAATGAGCAGTTCTTC. It yields the protein CASSRDHSSYNEQFF.

The rearrangement joins TRBV19 to TRBJ2-1, with D unclear. Trimming shortened V by 8 bases and J by 2 bases, and 10 bases separated the two germline ends. CDR1 is LNHDA, CDR2 SQIVND, per germline (reference sequence). The CDR3 extends over 13 amino acids. Here the CDR3 DNA reads TGTGCCAGTGCCCGTGGCGCCTACAATGAGCAGTTCTTC. Protein: CASARGAYNEQFF. The variable domain in full, completed from reference TRBV19 and TRBJ2-1, reads DGGITQSPKYLFRKEGQNVTLSCEQNLNHDAMYWYRQDPGQGLRLIYYSQIVNDFQKGDIAEGYSVSREKKESFPLTVTSAQKNPTAFYLCASARGAYNEQFFGPGTRLTVL.

The CDR3 DNA is TGTGCCAGCGCCAGACAGAACGAGCAGTACTTC. Amino acid sequence: CASARQNEQYF. The chain uses TRBV28 and TRBJ2-7; D may be TRBD1 (5 bases). This CDR3 is 11 amino acids long. Trimming cost V 8 bases and J 5 bases, with 10 bases left between them. The germline gives CDR1 MDHEN, CDR2 SYDVKM.

The chain carries TRBV28 and TRBJ2-6; 7 bases line up with TRBD2. The germline gives CDR1 MDHEN, CDR2 SYDVKM. The CDR3 sequence is 16 residues long. The V gene end was trimmed by 2 bases and the J gene end by 2 bases; junction bases not matched to a gene: 3. The CDR3 bases are TGTGCCAGCAGTTTACTCGGGGGGACTGGGGCCAACGTCCTGACTTTC. This gives the protein CASSLLGGTGANVLTF.

The chain employs TRBV7-2 and TRBJ2-7; D possibly uses TRBD1 or TRBD2 (6 bases each). CDR1 and CDR2 (germline): SGHTA, FQGNSA. V was trimmed by 1 base and J by 5 bases, leaving 15 bases between them. This CDR3 comprises 15 residues. The chain's CDR3 is CASSLVGEGGDEQYF. CDR3 in DNA: TGTGCCAGCAGCTTAGTTGGCGAGGGGGGCGACGAGCAGTACTTC.

V gene TRBV28 combines with J gene TRBJ2-7; TRBD2 is a possible D gene (6 bases). The length of the CDR3 is 15 residues. From germline, CDR1 is MDHEN and CDR2 SYDVKM. V was clipped by 8 bases and J by 2 bases, with 19 bases between them. CDR3 nucleotides: TGTGCCAGCCGGGACTTTACCCCTGGGACCTACGAGCAGTACTTC. Translation: CASRDFTPGTYEQYF. Filled out from reference TRBV28 and TRBJ2-7, the complete variable domain reads DVKVTQSSRYLVKRTGEKVFLECVQDMDHENMFWYRQDPGLGLRLIYFSYDVKMKEKGDIPEGYSVSREKKERFSLILESASTNQTSMYLCASRDFTPGTYEQYFGPGTRLTVT.

The genes are TRBV15 and TRBJ2-6, with D perhaps matching TRBD2 (6 bases). V lost 9 bases and J 0 bases, leaving 12 bases between the germline ends. CDR1 is LNHNV and CDR2 is YYDKDF in the germline V gene (reference sequence). This CDR3 region has 15 residues. CDR3 DNA: TGTGCCACGGGATTGGGGGGCTCTGGGGCCAACGTCCTGACTTTC. Protein product: CATGLGGSGANVLTF.

The chain is built from TRBV6-1 and TRBJ1-6; D is undetermined. CDR3 length: 13 amino acids. V gave up 3 bases and J gave up 10 bases, with 10 bases separating them. Germline values: CDR1 MNHNS, CDR2 SASEGT. CDR3: CASSEGLQSPLHF. In DNA form, the CDR3 reads TGTGCCAGCAGTGAGGGCTTACAATCACCCCTCCACTTT.

V usage is TRBV7-3 and J usage is TRBJ2-5; the match to TRBD2 covers 12 bases. Trimming took 6 bases from V and 4 from J; bases not matched to a gene: 6. This CDR3 is 15 amino acids long. The germline V gene encodes CDR1 SGHTA and CDR2 FQGTGA. The chain's CDR3 is CASRSTSGRGETQYF. As DNA, the CDR3 is TGTGCCAGCAGATCGACTAGCGGGAGAGGAGAGACCCAGTACTTC.

The gene calls are TRBV6-5 and TRBJ2-5; D may correspond to TRBD1 or TRBD2 (5 bases each). Trimming shortened V by 6 bases and J by 7 bases, and 15 bases separated the two germline ends. This CDR3 comprises 13 residues. The germline V gene encodes CDR1 MNHEY and CDR2 SVGAGI. CDR3 sequence: CASRIRDLPTQYF. CDR3 nucleotides: TGTGCCAGCAGAATCCGGGACCTACCGACCCAGTACTTC.

The chain recombines TRBV5-4 with TRBJ2-1, with D possibly matching TRBD1 (5 bases). V lost 4 bases, J lost 4 bases, and 9 bases lay in between. CDR3 length equals 13 residues. The germline V gene encodes CDR1 SGHNT and CDR2 YYREEE (reference sequence). For the CDR3, the DNA is TGTGCCAGCAGCGGGCAGGGTTACAATGAGCAGTTCTTC. It codes for CASSGQGYNEQFF. The full variable domain, completed using reference TRBV5-4 and TRBJ2-1, is ETGVTQSPTHLIKTRGQQVTLRCSSQSGHNTVSWYQQALGQGPQFIFQYYREEENGRGNFPPRFSGLQFPNYSSELNVNALELDDSALYLCASSGQGYNEQFFGPGTRLTVL.

This sequence joins TRBV20-1 and TRBJ1-5; 7 nucleotides agree with TRBD1. The V gene's germline CDR1 is DFQATT and CDR2 SNEGSKA (reference sequence). CDR3 length equals 15 residues. Trimming cost V 3 bases and J 3 bases; bases outside gene matches: 8. CDR3: CSASTGTAYNQPQHF. CDR3 DNA sequence: TGCAGTGCTAGTACCGGGACAGCCTACAATCAGCCCCAGCATTTT.

There are a few counts of this clone. This chain joins TRBV2 and TRBJ1-5, with D perhaps matching TRBD1 (5 bases). The CDR3 runs to 13 residues. Per germline, CDR1 SNHLY and CDR2 FYNNEI. Trimming took off 4 bases at V and 4 bases at J, with 8 bases between the two ends. CDR3 protein: CASSVGVNQPQHF. DNA for the CDR3: TGTGCCAGCAGTGTAGGGGTAAATCAGCCCCAGCATTTT.

This clone was observed a handful of times. The chain joins TRBV7-9 to TRBJ1-4; D is undetermined. The CDR3 runs 13 residues. Germline CDR1 reads SEHNR; CDR2 reads FQNEAQ (reference sequence). Trimming pared 5 bases from V and 0 bases from J, leaving 4 bases between. In DNA form, the CDR3 reads TGTGCCAGCAGCAAAACAACTAATGAAAAACTGTTTTTT. Translated, it gives CASSKTTNEKLFF.

The genes are TRBV21-1 and TRBJ2-1; TRBD2 reflects the table's D call only, with no check against the DNA. TRBV21-1 is labeled a pseudogene. The CDR3 loop spans 17 amino acids. CDR3 nucleotides: TGTGCCAGCAGCAAAGGTAGCAGAGGAGGACCCTACAATGAGCAGTTCTTC. This gives the protein CASSKGSRGGPYNEQFF.